The sequence of this T cell receptor (beta chain) was determined in a study of beta chain features in type 1 diabetes. Study results and limitations: Cells with high TCR expression could be over-represented when cDNA is sequenced. Researchers report that Type 1 diabetes patients had moderately but significantly shorter TCRB CDR3s across all four CD4+ subsets.

Investigators reverse transcribed all isolated RNA, so they sequenced expressed TCRB transcripts. Profiled with immunoSEQ multiplex PCR; TCRdb holds only in-frame clones, not every one. The data hold 350,000 to 450,000 clones, with approximately 15% observed a single time. In total, each donor contributed a single heparinised blood draw that averaged around 100 mL. A CD45RO/CCR7/CD25/CD127/CD95/CD27 panel sorted naive, central memory, regulatory and stem cell-like memory CD4+ cells. Germline CDR1 and CDR2: ENHRY and SYGVKD. This CDR3 has 13 amino acids. Trimming took off 4 bases at V and 2 bases at J, with 8 bases between the two ends. Notes on this clone: What it recognizes is unknown.

Sequencing was done on a sample of naive CD4+ T cells from blood. The chain uses TRBV10-3 and TRBJ2-5; D is unresolved. This TCR derives from a man younger than 45 in good health. Here the CDR3 DNA reads TGTGCCATCAGTGCCGGACGACAAGAGACCCAGTACTTC. Its translation: CAISAGRQETQYF.